One and the same sample provided the 23 T cell receptor beta chains below, sequenced in a study of T cells after posttransplantation cyclophosphamide. Profiled with immunoSEQ multiplex PCR; TCRdb holds only in-frame clones, not every one. The data show around 25,000 clones, with none appearing a single time. What was sequenced was PBMCs. The receptor source for this set is a woman in her fifties or sixties in good health, CMV-negative, and a related stem cell transplant donor.

The sample holds many counts of this clone. The rearrangement joins TRBV29-1 to TRBJ1-3; tentative D call: TRBD1 (5 bases). Trimming cost V 4 bases and J 4 bases, with 14 bases left between them. Germline V gene lookup returns CDR1 SQVTM and CDR2 ANQGSEA. CDR3 length: 14 amino acids. Here the CDR3 DNA reads TGCAGCGTTGTTCTCGATGGGGCAGGAAACACCATATATTTT. Translating gives CSVVLDGAGNTIYF.

Many counts were recorded for this clone. This chain connects TRBV19 to TRBJ2-5, with D possibly matching TRBD1 (6 bases). The V end was cut by 6 bases, the J end by 4 bases, with 12 bases between. Germline loops: CDR1 LNHDA, CDR2 SQIVND (reference sequence). CDR3 size: 13 residues. For the CDR3, the DNA is TGTGCCAGTAGCCCACAGGGTCGAGAGACCCAGTACTTC. The encoded protein is CASSPQGRETQYF.

This clone has at least ten counts. This sample also contains other DNA sequences that code for the same CDR3. The V call is TRBV7-3, the J call TRBJ1-5; the D gene is possibly TRBD1 (6 bases). CDR1 SGHTA and CDR2 FQGTGA come from the germline V gene. The length of the CDR3 is 13 residues. V lost 3 bases and J 6 bases, leaving 9 bases between the germline ends. CDR3 DNA sequence: TGTGCCAGCAGCTTGGAAGGGGGTCAGCCCCAGCATTTT. Protein product: CASSLEGGQPQHF.

Ten or more counts support this clone. The chain combines TRBV2 with TRBJ2-4, with TRBD1 matching over 9 bases. Germline CDR1 and CDR2: SNHLY and FYNNEI. Trimming at V came to 3 bases and at J to 4 bases, leaving 7 bases not matched to a gene. This CDR3 is 16 amino acids long. CDR3 loop: CASSDLDRGRKNIQYF. The CDR3 bases are TGTGCCAGCAGTGACCTGGACAGGGGACGGAAAAACATTCAGTACTTC.

V usage is TRBV5-1 and J usage is TRBJ2-3; TRBD1 matches 8 bases. Germline values: CDR1 SGHRS, CDR2 YFSETQ. The CDR3 has 15 residues. With 4 bases clipped from V and 1 base from J, the junction kept 5 bases outside the gene matches. The CDR3 DNA follows: TGCGCCAGCAGCCTCCAGGGGGCCGGCACAGATACGCAGTATTTT. It is translated as CASSLQGAGTDTQYF.

V usage is TRBV5-1 and J usage is TRBJ2-7, with D possibly matching TRBD1 (5 bases). The V end lost 4 bases, the J end lost 0 bases, and 11 bases lay between the germline ends. The CDR3 loop spans 14 amino acids. From germline, CDR1 is SGHRS and CDR2 YFSETQ. The CDR3 sequence: CASSPRQSSYEQYF. CDR3 sequence (DNA): TGCGCCAGCAGCCCACGACAGTCCTCCTACGAGCAGTACTTC.

Relative to its sample, this clone is medium-sized. The V gene is TRBV10-2, the J gene TRBJ1-1; TRBD1 matches 7 bases. V lost 4 bases to trimming and J lost 1 base; unmatched junction nucleotides: 0. Germline loops: CDR1 WSHSY, CDR2 SAAADI. The CDR3 spans 13 residues. The CDR3 DNA is TGCGCCAGCAGTGGACAGGGGAACACTGAAGCTTTCTTT. Protein: CASSGQGNTEAFF.

This clone was recorded many times. This chain connects TRBV7-2 to TRBJ2-1; TRBD2 matches at 9 bases. The CDR3 consists of 13 residues. The germline V gene has CDR1 SGHTA and CDR2 FQGNSA. V was clipped by 5 bases and J by 10 bases; unmatched bases: 6. In nucleotides, the CDR3 is TGTGCCAGCAGCGTCAACCTAGCGGGGGAGCAGTTCTTC. It is translated as CASSVNLAGEQFF.

This clone was counted at least ten times. The J gene is TRBJ1-2, the V gene TRBV19; perhaps TRBD1 as D (5 bases). V shed 3 bases and J shed 2 bases, with 22 bases lying between them. Germline V gene data show CDR1 as LNHDA and CDR2 as SQIVND (reference sequence). The CDR3 is 18 amino acids. The CDR3 region is CASSILRGGALGNYGYTF. The CDR3 DNA follows: TGTGCCAGTAGTATCCTGAGGGGAGGGGCACTCGGAAACTATGGCTACACCTTC.

The sample holds many counts of this clone. The J gene is TRBJ2-3, the V gene TRBV7-7, with TRBD1 as a possible D gene (6 bases). Between the trimmed V and J ends, which lost 5 bases and 5 bases, there was a span of 11 bases. The CDR3 extends over 13 amino acids. Germline V lookup: CDR1 SSHAT, CDR2 FNYEAQ (reference sequence). The CDR3 spells CASSEQGRDTQYF. DNA for the CDR3: TGTGCCAGCAGCGAGCAGGGGAGAGATACGCAGTATTTT.

This clone was recorded many times. This chain links TRBV19 with TRBJ2-1; 7 bases agree with TRBD1. The germline V gene encodes CDR1 LNHDA and CDR2 SQIVND (reference sequence). Germline trimming cut 9 bases from V and 2 bases from J; bases unmatched to any gene: 4. There are 13 residues in the CDR3. The CDR3 reads CASNDRAYNEQFF. CDR3 sequence (DNA): TGTGCCAGCAACGACAGGGCCTACAATGAGCAGTTCTTC.

This clone was recorded a few times. The chain has TRBV7-9 and TRBJ2-2; D possibly corresponds to TRBD1 (5 bases). Trimming removed 8 bases from V and 1 base from J, with 8 bases in between. The CDR3 is 13 residues long. The germline gives CDR1 SEHNR, CDR2 FQNEAQ (reference sequence). The CDR3 loop reads CASEGENTGELFF. CDR3 nucleotide sequence: TGTGCCAGCGAAGGGGAGAACACCGGGGAGCTGTTTTTT.

This clone was seen at least ten times. The chain uses TRBV30 and TRBJ2-7; D is uncertain. Trimming removed 1 base from V and 7 bases from J, with 8 bases in between. The CDR3 has 11 amino acids. The germline V gene has CDR1 GTSNPN and CDR2 SVGIG (reference sequence). The CDR3 DNA is TGTGCCTGGAGTGGTGAGTATGAGCAGTACTTC. It codes for CAWSGEYEQYF.

This clone was found many times. The rearrangement uses TRBV6-4 and TRBJ2-1; D is perhaps TRBD1 (6 bases). V lost 6 bases and J lost 5, with 17 bases in between. Per germline, CDR1 MRHNA and CDR2 SNTAGT. The CDR3 sequence is 15 residues long. CDR3 nucleotide sequence: TGTGCCAGCAGCCGAGAATCAGGGGCCCACAATGAGCAGTTCTTC. It yields the protein CASSRESGAHNEQFF.

This clone was seen more than once but under ten times. The chain is built from TRBV2 and TRBJ2-1, with 8 bases fitting TRBD1. Looked up from germline, CDR1 is SNHLY and CDR2 is FYNNEI. The CDR3 sequence is 15 residues long. After removal of 5 bases from V and 7 bases from J, the junction contained 10 bases not matched to a gene. CDR3 protein: CASSPRGLFGNEQFF. In DNA form, the CDR3 reads TGTGCCAGCAGTCCCAGGGGGCTATTTGGGAATGAGCAGTTCTTC.

There are many counts of this clone. The chain couples TRBV7-2 to TRBJ2-5; 9 bases line up with TRBD2. The CDR3 is made up of 16 amino acids. Germline trimming cut 4 bases from V and 2 bases from J; bases unmatched to any gene: 8. Germline V CDR1 and CDR2: SGHTA, FQGNSA. For the CDR3, the DNA is TGTGCCAGCAGCTCGGGGTTGCGGGAGGGACAAGAGACCCAGTACTTC. Translation gives CASSSGLREGQETQYF.

This clone appeared many times. The chain combines TRBV9 with TRBJ2-2, with D unresolved. Trimming left V 5 bases short and J 2 bases short, with 10 bases between. Germline V lookup: CDR1 SGDLS, CDR2 YYNGEE. The CDR3 has 14 residues. CDR3 DNA sequence: TGTGCCAGCAGGGCGGCAGATAACACCGGGGAGCTGTTTTTT. Its protein is CASRAADNTGELFF.

This clone was counted between two and nine times. The J gene is TRBJ2-7, the V gene TRBV7-2; 8 nucleotides match TRBD1. The junction had 8 bases not matched to a gene; V was cut back by 1 base and J by 3 bases. The CDR3 has 16 amino acids. CDR1 and CDR2 (germline): SGHTA, FQGNSA. This chain's CDR3 is CASSLVAARGLYEQYF. As DNA, the CDR3 is TGTGCCAGCAGCTTAGTCGCCGCCAGGGGGCTCTACGAGCAGTACTTC. The full variable domain, its missing parts supplied by reference TRBV7-2 and TRBJ2-7, is GAGVSQSPSNKVTEKGKDVELRCDPISGHTALYWYRQSLGQGLEFLIYFQGNSAPDKSGLPSDRFSAERTGGSVSTLTIQRTQQEDSAVYLCASSLVAARGLYEQYFGPGTRLTVT.

This clone occurred many times. The chain carries TRBV7-9 and TRBJ1-1; D might be TRBD1 (5 bases). This CDR3 region has 14 residues. V was clipped by 1 base and J by 5 bases, with 11 bases between them. Per the germline V gene, CDR1 is SEHNR and CDR2 is FQNEAQ (reference sequence). The CDR3 loop reads CASSLVVGVTEAFF. CDR3 nucleotide sequence: TGTGCCAGCAGCTTAGTGGTAGGGGTGACTGAAGCTTTCTTT.

In its sample, this clone was seen many times. The genes are TRBV10-3 and TRBJ2-2; TRBD1 matches at 8 bases. The CDR3 has 16 amino acids. CDR1 and CDR2 from the germline V gene are ENHRY and SYGVKD. Trimming removed 2 bases from V and 5 bases from J; junction bases left unmatched: 7. CDR3: CAISELGQAGTGELFF. The CDR3 DNA sequence: TGTGCCATCAGTGAGCTGGGACAGGCGGGGACCGGGGAGCTGTTTTTT.

The table lists this clone with many counts. The genes are TRBV5-1 and TRBJ2-4; perhaps TRBD1 as D (5 bases). Germline CDR1 SGHRS, CDR2 YFSETQ. The ends were cut back, 1 base at V and 6 bases at J, with 11 bases in the middle. The CDR3 spans 14 residues. The CDR3: CASSLSGPSNIQYF. DNA for the CDR3: TGCGCCAGCAGCTTGTCAGGGCCTTCAAACATTCAGTACTTC.

In its sample, this clone was seen many times. The chain couples TRBV5-1 to TRBJ2-1, with 15 nucleotides matching TRBD2. Germline loops: CDR1 SGHRS, CDR2 YFSETQ. The trim removed 3 bases at V and 6 bases at J, leaving 7 bases unmatched. The CDR3 runs to 17 residues. CDR3 nucleotides: TGCGCCAGCAGCTCCGGACTAGCGGGAGGGCCCGGCAATGAGCAGTTCTTC. Amino acids: CASSSGLAGGPGNEQFF.

This clone was observed at least ten times. The CDR3: CASSIPRMGHFTEAFF. The DNA of the CDR3 is TGTGCCAGTAGTATTCCCCGGATGGGGCACTTCACTGAAGCTTTCTTT. The rearrangement uses TRBV19 and TRBJ1-1, with a tentative D call TRBD1 (5 bases). Germline assignment: CDR1 LNHDA and CDR2 SQIVND (reference sequence). This CDR3 comprises 16 residues. Between the trimmed V and J ends, which lost 3 bases and 4 bases, there was a span of 18 bases. The entire variable domain, with the rest obtained from reference TRBV19 and TRBJ1-1, is as follows: DGGITQSPKYLFRKEGQNVTLSCEQNLNHDAMYWYRQDPGQGLRLIYYSQIVNDFQKGDIAEGYSVSREKKESFPLTVTSAQKNPTAFYLCASSIPRMGHFTEAFFGQGTRLTVV.